The T cell receptor (beta chain) under discussion was sequenced for a study of blood T cell repertoires in COVID-19. Allocation to cohorts depended on clinical history reported by the participants. Only in-frame clones appear in the TCRdb table, and some are missing; sequencing was by immunoSEQ multiplex PCR. This sample has about 340,000 clones; about 92% occur once, and the top ten carry under 20%. In germline, CDR1 is SGHRS, CDR2 YFSETQ. V was pared by 4 bases and J by 4 bases, with 12 bases between. This CDR3 region has 15 residues. This receptor was obtained from a woman in her twenties or thirties who had recovered from COVID-19. The chain carries TRBV5-1 and TRBJ1-6, with D possibly TRBD1 on 5 matching bases. The sequencing input was PBMCs or T cells enriched from blood (not recorded which). Written as DNA, the CDR3 is TGCGCCAGCAGCGCCGCGGGGCCATATAATTCACCCCTCCACTTT. As protein: CASSAAGPYNSPLHF.